The following is a TCR beta chain sequence with its context. Its antigen remains unidentified. The data are from a study of cytomegalovirus exposure and HLA in healthy donors. At the level of the study: Sequencing of about 179 million T cells in an earlier analysis found under 120 million unique TCR beta sequences. Tens of millions of unique TCRs from HLA-typed donors made up an early data release.

Study-wide results and caveats: The HLA-A and HLA-B alleles of most subjects were reportedly predicted accurately from TCR beta sequences. TCR sequences were mostly rare, though some public TCRs occurred in many donors.

A multiplex PCR was run with 60 Vbeta primers and 13 Jbeta primers. Profiling relied on immunoSEQ multiplex PCR, and the TCRdb table lists in-frame clones only, not all of them. The sample lists 120,000 or so clones; less than 85% were seen once. Germline loops: CDR1 SNHLY, CDR2 FYNNEI. Trimming cost V 6 bases and J 3 bases, with 21 bases left between them. The CDR3 loop spans 17 amino acids. This chain connects TRBV2 to TRBJ1-5; a weak D match, TRBD1 (5 bases). The sample taken for sequencing was PBMCs. The TCR originated in a man aged 25 to 40 in good health and CMV-seropositive. CDR3 protein: CASRSRDWPYLNQPQHF. The CDR3 region has the DNA TGTGCCAGCAGGAGCAGGGATTGGCCCTACCTCAATCAGCCCCAGCATTTT.